This section outlines one T cell receptor beta chain sequence together with its context. Authors' analysis steps: Reference gene primers were amplified, and this amplification served to estimate nucleated cell counts. Sequencing used immunoSEQ multiplex PCR; TCRdb keeps in-frame clones, though not all of them. For V, J and clone size, that table is used; D and trimming come from the DNA. The sample carries under 250,000 clones, approximately 84% recorded once. The CDR3 consists of 20 residues. The data are from a study of blood T cell repertoires in COVID-19. The TCR sequence derives from a man aged 45-65 years with active or convalescent COVID-19. Sequencing was carried out using peripheral blood. This rearrangement joins TRBV7-5 to TRBJ2-7; the table's D call, TRBD2, was not checked against the DNA. TRBV7-5 is a listed pseudogene. CDR3 loop: CVRSLIKRVRRGRPSYEQYF. The CDR3 DNA sequence: TGTGTCAGAAGCTTAATCAAACGAGTGAGGCGGGGCAGGCCGTCCTACGAGCAGTACTTC.